One and the same sample provided the 6 T cell receptor beta chains below, sequenced in a study of glioma-infiltrating T cells. Amplification of TCR alpha and beta CDR3 regions from RNA used iRepertoire nested multiplex PCR. MiXCR was run by TCRdb on the multiplex PCR reads, yielding one entry per CDR3 protein. The table has tens of thousands of distinct CDR3 sequences, about 40% seen once. Sequencing used glioma tissue, nonneoplastic brain tissue, or PBMCs (not recorded which). All receptors come from a human donor with low-grade glioma or glioblastoma, undergoing nonglioma brain surgery, or in good health (not recorded which).

This clonotype was seen ten or more times. The chain carries TRBV20-1 and TRBJ1-5, with D hard to call. CDR3 length: 14 amino acids. V lost 6 bases to trimming and J lost 0 bases, with 12 bases between them. CDR1 is DFQATT and CDR2 is SNEGSKA in the germline V gene (reference sequence). Here the CDR3 reads CSATVGYSNQPQHF. CDR3 DNA sequence: TGCAGTGCCACGGTGGGGTATAGCAATCAGCCCCAGCATTTT.

In its sample, this clonotype was seen many times. V usage is TRBV20-1 and J usage is TRBJ2-5; D gene ambiguous. This CDR3 has 14 amino acids. Trimming took 7 bases from V and 4 from J, leaving 19 bases between them. Per the germline V gene, CDR1 is DFQATT and CDR2 is SNEGSKA (reference sequence). The CDR3 region has the DNA TGCAGTGAATCATCCGGGCGAGTGGGAGAGACCCAGTACTTC. Protein sequence: CSESSGRVGETQYF.

This clonotype was recorded at least ten times. This sequence joins TRBV2 and TRBJ2-1, with D unresolved. Germline CDR1 and CDR2: SNHLY and FYNNEI. CDR3 length equals 13 residues. Trimming left V 4 bases short and J 0 bases short, with 4 bases between. The CDR3 sequence: CASSASSYNEQFF. CDR3 coding DNA: TGTGCCAGCAGTGCCTCCTCCTACAATGAGCAGTTCTTC.

This clonotype was counted many times. This chain joins TRBV7-2 and TRBJ2-7; no reliable D call. V was pared by 4 bases and J by 6 bases, with 13 bases between. The CDR3 is made up of 13 amino acids. Germline CDR1 and CDR2: SGHTA and FQGNSA. CDR3 sequence reads: CASSSARWREQYF. The CDR3 DNA follows: TGTGCCAGCAGCTCCGCCCGCTGGCGCGAGCAGTACTTC. The full variable domain, rest sourced from reference TRBV7-2 and TRBJ2-7, is GAGVSQSPSNKVTEKGKDVELRCDPISGHTALYWYRQSLGQGLEFLIYFQGNSAPDKSGLPSDRFSAERTGGSVSTLTIQRTQQEDSAVYLCASSSARWREQYFGPGTRLTVT.

This clonotype has a count of ten or more. The chain links TRBV18 to TRBJ2-5, with no clear D. Germline CDR1 KGHSH, CDR2 LQKENI. V was clipped by 3 bases and J by 3 bases, with 20 bases between them. The CDR3 consists of 17 residues. The CDR3 nucleotides read TGTGCCAGCTCACCCCTCTTTTGGCGAACGGCGGAAGAGACCCAGTACTTC. Translated, it gives CASSPLFWRTAEETQYF.

In regard to this clonotype: This may stem from a read error, because a much larger clone lies one nucleotide away. V usage is TRBV28 and J usage is TRBJ1-5; 9 nucleotides line up with TRBD1. The J segment lost 5 bases and the V segment lost 8 bases, leaving 7 bases of the junction unmatched. The CDR3 runs to 14 residues. Germline V gene lookup returns CDR1 MDHEN and CDR2 SYDVKM. Here the CDR3 reads CASDSDRGYQPQHF. The CDR3 DNA follows: TGTGCCAGCGACTCCGACAGGGGGTATCAGCCCCAGCATTTT.